The rows below give T cell receptor beta chains drawn from one sample of a study of patients and donors after allogeneic stem cell transplantation. One entry per CDR3 protein results from TCRdb running MiXCR on the RT-PCR reads. The repertoire has 800,000 to 1,000,000 distinct CDR3 sequences, about a sixth of them found once; the top ten carry about 6%. Sequencing was done on a sample of blood, either unsorted or a sorted T cell fraction (not recorded which). Receptor source: a human donor who was either an allogeneic HSCT recipient or a stem cell or donor lymphocyte infusion donor (not recorded which). It is not recorded whose cells these are; they may come from a transplant donor. Each CDR3 is given without its conserved first and last residue.

cdr3_aa: SATRGGTGTYEQY
v_call: TRBV20-1
j_call: TRBJ2-7

cdr3_aa: ASKQGGEKLF
v_call: TRBV2
j_call: TRBJ1-4

cdr3_aa: ASSVEINPPGLAFPYEQY
v_call: TRBV9
j_call: TRBJ2-7

cdr3_aa: AISESSENYGYT
v_call: TRBV10-3
j_call: TRBJ1-2

cdr3_aa: ASSFGQGAGDTQY
v_call: TRBV5-1
j_call: TRBJ2-3

cdr3_aa: ASSYARGPGANVLT
v_call: TRBV6-2/TRBV6-3
j_call: TRBJ2-6

cdr3_aa: SARDPSGAGGTQY
v_call: TRBV20-1
j_call: TRBJ2-5

cdr3_aa: ASNGQSYEQY
v_call: TRBV2
j_call: TRBJ2-7

cdr3_aa: ASSRTGPDGYT
v_call: TRBV6-6
j_call: TRBJ1-2

cdr3_aa: ATSDPGTGNRGYT
v_call: TRBV24-1
j_call: TRBJ1-2

cdr3_aa: AGHIRGRQNYGYT
v_call: TRBV2
j_call: TRBJ1-2

cdr3_aa: ASTTRSQQETQY
v_call: TRBV7-9
j_call: TRBJ2-5

cdr3_aa: AISEGPGGNTKQF
v_call: TRBV10-3
j_call: TRBJ2-1

cdr3_aa: ASSSWDSPNQPQH
v_call: TRBV12-3/TRBV12-4
j_call: TRBJ1-5

cdr3_aa: ASSPSPRGRQPQH
v_call: TRBV7-2
j_call: TRBJ1-5

cdr3_aa: ASSLGTALGTGELF
v_call: TRBV7-2
j_call: TRBJ2-2

cdr3_aa: SVEKFAASSSHEQY
v_call: TRBV29-1
j_call: TRBJ2-7

cdr3_aa: ASSLTSARPYEQY
v_call: TRBV27
j_call: TRBJ2-7

cdr3_aa: ASSSDLYSEQF
v_call: TRBV7-3
j_call: TRBJ2-1

cdr3_aa: SVRNPSPGTDTQY
v_call: TRBV20-1
j_call: TRBJ2-3

cdr3_aa: ASSRRGNNGYT
v_call: TRBV6-1
j_call: TRBJ1-2

cdr3_aa: ASSLGSRGFPTDTQY
v_call: TRBV7-9
j_call: TRBJ2-3

cdr3_aa: ASTNRGGNYGYT
v_call: TRBV6-1
j_call: TRBJ1-2